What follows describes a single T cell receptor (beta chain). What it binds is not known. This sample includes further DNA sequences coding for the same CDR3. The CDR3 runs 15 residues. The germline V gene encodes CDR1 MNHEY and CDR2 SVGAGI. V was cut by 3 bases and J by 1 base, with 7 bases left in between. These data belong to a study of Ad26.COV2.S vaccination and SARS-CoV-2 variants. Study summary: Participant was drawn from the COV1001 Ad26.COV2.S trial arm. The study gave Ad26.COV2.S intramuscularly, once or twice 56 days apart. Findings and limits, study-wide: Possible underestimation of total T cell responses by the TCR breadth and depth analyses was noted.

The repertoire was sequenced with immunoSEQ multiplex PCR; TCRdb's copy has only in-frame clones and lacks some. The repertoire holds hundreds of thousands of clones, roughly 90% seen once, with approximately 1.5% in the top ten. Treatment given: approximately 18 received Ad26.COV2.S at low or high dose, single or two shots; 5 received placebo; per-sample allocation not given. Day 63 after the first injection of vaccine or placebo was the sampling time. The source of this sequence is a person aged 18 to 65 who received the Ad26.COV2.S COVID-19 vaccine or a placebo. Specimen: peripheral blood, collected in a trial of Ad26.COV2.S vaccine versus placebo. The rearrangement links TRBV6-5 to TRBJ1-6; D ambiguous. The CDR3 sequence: CASSYRESYNSPLHF. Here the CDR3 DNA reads TGTGCCAGCAGTTATAGGGAGTCCTATAATTCACCCCTCCACTTT.